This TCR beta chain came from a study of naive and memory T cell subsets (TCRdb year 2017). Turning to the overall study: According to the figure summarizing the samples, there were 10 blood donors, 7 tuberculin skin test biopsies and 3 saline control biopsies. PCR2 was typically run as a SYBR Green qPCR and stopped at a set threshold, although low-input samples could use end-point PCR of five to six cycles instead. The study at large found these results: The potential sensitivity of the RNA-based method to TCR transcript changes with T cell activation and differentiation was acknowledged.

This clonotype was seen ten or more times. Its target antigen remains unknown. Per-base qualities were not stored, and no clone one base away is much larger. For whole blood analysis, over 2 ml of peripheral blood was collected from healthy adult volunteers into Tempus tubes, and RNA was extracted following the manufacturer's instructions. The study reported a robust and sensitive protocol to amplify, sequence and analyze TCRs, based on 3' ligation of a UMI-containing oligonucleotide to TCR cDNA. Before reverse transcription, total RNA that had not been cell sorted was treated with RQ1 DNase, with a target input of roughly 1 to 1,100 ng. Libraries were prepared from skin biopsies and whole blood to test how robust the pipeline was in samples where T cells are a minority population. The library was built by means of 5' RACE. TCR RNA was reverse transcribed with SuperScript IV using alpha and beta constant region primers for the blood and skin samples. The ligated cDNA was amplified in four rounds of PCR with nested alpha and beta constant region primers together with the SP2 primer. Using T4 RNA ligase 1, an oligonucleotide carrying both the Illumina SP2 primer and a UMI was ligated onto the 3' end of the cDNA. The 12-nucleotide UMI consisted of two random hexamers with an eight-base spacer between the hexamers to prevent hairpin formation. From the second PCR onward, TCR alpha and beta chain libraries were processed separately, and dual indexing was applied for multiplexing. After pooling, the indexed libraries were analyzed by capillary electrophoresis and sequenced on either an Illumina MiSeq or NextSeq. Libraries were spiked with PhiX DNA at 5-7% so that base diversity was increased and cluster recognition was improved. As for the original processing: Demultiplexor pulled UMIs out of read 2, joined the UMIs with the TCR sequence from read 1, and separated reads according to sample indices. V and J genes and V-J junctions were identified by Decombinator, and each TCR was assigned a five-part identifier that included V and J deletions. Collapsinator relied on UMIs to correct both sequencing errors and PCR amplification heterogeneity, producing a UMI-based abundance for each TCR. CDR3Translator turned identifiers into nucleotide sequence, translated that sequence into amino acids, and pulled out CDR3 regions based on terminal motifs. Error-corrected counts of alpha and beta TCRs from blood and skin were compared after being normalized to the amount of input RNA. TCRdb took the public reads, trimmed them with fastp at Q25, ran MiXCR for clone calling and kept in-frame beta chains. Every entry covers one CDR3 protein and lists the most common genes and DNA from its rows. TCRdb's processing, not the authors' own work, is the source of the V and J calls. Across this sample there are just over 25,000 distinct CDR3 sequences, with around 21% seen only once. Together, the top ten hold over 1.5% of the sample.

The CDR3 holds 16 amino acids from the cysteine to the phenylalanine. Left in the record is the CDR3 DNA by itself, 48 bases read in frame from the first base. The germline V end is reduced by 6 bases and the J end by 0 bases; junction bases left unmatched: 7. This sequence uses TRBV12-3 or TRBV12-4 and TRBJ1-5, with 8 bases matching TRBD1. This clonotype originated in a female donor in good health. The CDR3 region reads CASRRGTGYSNQPQHF. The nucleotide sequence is TGTGCCAGCAGACGTGGGACAGGATATAGCAATCAGCCCCAGCATTTT.